The rows below give T cell receptor beta chains drawn from one sample of a study of cytomegalovirus exposure and HLA in healthy donors. TCRdb keeps only in-frame clones here, not all; method: immunoSEQ multiplex PCR. The sample lists around 230,000 clones; 82% were seen once. Sequenced: PBMCs. All receptors derive from a man between 35 and 55 years old in good health and CMV-seropositive. CDR3s include the opening cysteine and the closing phenylalanine or tryptophan. Each record gives: clone size, V gene, D gene, J gene, CDR3 protein, CDR3 DNA. A D gene is named only where the DNA matches it firmly. Not every row has a clone size; where given, it reads once, few, many or a size class.

-,TRBV6-5,TRBD2,TRBJ2-1,CASSSVAGAYNEQFF,TGTGCCAGCAGTTCGGTAGCGGGAGCCTACAATGAGCAGTTCTTC
-,TRBV29-1,-,TRBJ1-4,CSVEGAGREKLFF,TGCAGCGTTGAGGGGGCGGGTCGGGAAAAACTGTTTTTT
-,TRBV10-2,-,TRBJ2-5,CASAYLDGSPQETQYF,TGCGCCAGCGCCTACTTGGACGGGAGTCCTCAAGAGACCCAGTACTTC
-,TRBV7-2,-,TRBJ2-2,CASSLARLAGGELFF,TGTGCCAGCAGCTTAGCGCGGCTAGCAGGCGGGGAGCTGTTTTTT
-,TRBV4-1,TRBD2,TRBJ2-2,CASSHGLAGVAGELFF,TGCGCCAGCAGCCACGGGCTGGCGGGAGTTGCCGGGGAGCTGTTTTTT
-,TRBV6-5,-,TRBJ1-1,CASSSVGGRAEAFF,TGTGCCAGCAGTTCCGTGGGGGGGAGGGCTGAAGCTTTCTTT
-,TRBV27,-,TRBJ2-1,CASSLSRLNEQFF,TGTGCCAGCAGTTTATCCCGACTAAATGAGCAGTTCTTC
-,TRBV2,TRBD1,TRBJ1-1,CASQADRVAEAFF,TGTGCCAGCCAAGCCGACAGGGTCGCTGAAGCTTTCTTT
-,TRBV30,TRBD2,TRBJ2-5,CAWSPSGSTGETQYF,TGTGCCTGGAGTCCGAGCGGGAGTACTGGGGAGACCCAGTACTTC
-,TRBV19,TRBD2,TRBJ2-5,CASSKRTSLEETQYF,TGTGCCAGTAGTAAGAGGACTAGCTTGGAAGAGACCCAGTACTTC
-,TRBV25-1,TRBD2,TRBJ2-7,CASSRGLAGGHYEQYF,TGTGCCAGCAGTAGGGGACTAGCGGGAGGCCACTACGAGCAGTACTTC
-,TRBV27,TRBD1,TRBJ1-2,CASSFGGDRDGYTF,TGTGCCAGCAGTTTCGGCGGGGACAGGGATGGCTACACCTTC
-,TRBV19,-,TRBJ2-4,CASSRGQSYLAKNIQYF,TGTGCCAGTAGTAGGGGGCAGAGCTACCTAGCCAAAAACATTCAGTACTTC
-,TRBV6-4,TRBD1,TRBJ1-1,CASSRTGESTKAFF,TGTGCCAGCAGCCGGACAGGGGAGAGCACTAAAGCTTTCTTT
-,TRBV5-1,-,TRBJ1-1,CASSLGGNTEAFF,TGCGCCAGCAGCTTGGGCGGCAACACTGAAGCTTTCTTT
-,TRBV2,-,TRBJ1-4,CASSEADEKLFF,TGTGCCAGCAGTGAGGCAGATGAAAAACTGTTTTTT
-,TRBV10-1,-,TRBJ1-5,CASSVEDDQPQHF,TGCGCCAGCAGTGTGGAGGACGATCAGCCCCAGCATTTT
-,TRBV5-1,-,TRBJ2-2,CASSLADGANTGELFF,TGCGCCAGCAGCTTGGCCGACGGAGCCAACACCGGGGAGCTGTTTTTT
-,TRBV19,TRBD1,TRBJ2-1,CASSPQGAGNEQFF,TGTGCCAGTAGTCCCCAGGGGGCGGGGAATGAGCAGTTCTTC
-,TRBV6-6,-,TRBJ1-4,CASSIDGRGHEKLFF,TGTGCCAGCAGTATCGACGGGAGGGGTCATGAAAAACTGTTTTTT
-,TRBV11-1,-,TRBJ2-3,CASSLARSGRKDTQYF,TGTGCCAGCAGCTTAGCCCGCTCAGGAAGGAAAGATACGCAGTATTTT
-,TRBV2,TRBD2,TRBJ2-1,CASSVSTSGYNEQFF,TGTGCCAGCAGTGTCTCGACTAGCGGATACAATGAGCAGTTCTTC
-,TRBV14,-,TRBJ2-1,CASSQKSLGYYNEQFF,TGTGCCAGCAGCCAAAAAAGCCTAGGATACTACAATGAGCAGTTCTTC
once,TRBV6-6,TRBD1,TRBJ2-5,CASSYRQGADRKTQYF,TGTGCCAGCAGTTACCGACAGGGGGCTGATCGAAAGACCCAGTACTTC
-,TRBV28,TRBD1,TRBJ1-5,CASSHGDRGQPQHF,TGTGCCAGCAGTCATGGAGACAGGGGTCAGCCCCAGCATTTT
-,TRBV9,-,TRBJ2-4,CASSEGAGAPENIQYF,TGTGCCAGCAGCGAGGGAGCAGGGGCACCGGAAAACATTCAGTACTTC
-,TRBV19,TRBD2,TRBJ2-3,CASSTSGEGDTQYF,TGTGCCAGTAGTACTAGCGGGGAAGGTGATACGCAGTATTTT
-,TRBV18,TRBD2,TRBJ2-1,CATRGDYHNEQFF,TGTGCCACCCGAGGGGACTACCACAATGAGCAGTTCTTC
-,TRBV5-1,TRBD1,TRBJ2-7,CASSHDRGRGSYEQYF,TGCGCCAGCAGCCATGACAGGGGGCGCGGGTCCTACGAGCAGTACTTC
once,TRBV19,-,TRBJ1-5,CASCGQYNQPQHF,TGTGCCAGTTGCGGACAGTACAATCAGCCCCAGCATTTT
-,TRBV19,-,TRBJ2-3,CASSIDRPGLDTDTQYF,TGTGCCAGTAGTATAGATCGACCTGGACTGGACACAGATACGCAGTATTTT
-,TRBV5-4,TRBD2,TRBJ2-7,CASSLEGTSDYEQYF,TGTGCCAGCAGCTTGGAGGGGACTAGTGACTACGAGCAGTACTTC
-,TRBV4-2,TRBD2,TRBJ2-5,CASSASPAWTSLTETQYF,TGTGCCAGCAGCGCGTCCCCTGCTTGGACTAGCTTGACGGAGACCCAGTACTTC
-,TRBV19,-,TRBJ2-5,CASSIGVPETQYF,TGTGCCAGTAGTATCGGAGTTCCCGAGACCCAGTACTTC
few,TRBV19,TRBD1,TRBJ1-1,CASSNRDRGRNTEAFF,TGTGCCAGTAGTAACCGGGACAGGGGAAGGAACACTGAAGCTTTCTTT
-,TRBV7-2,-,TRBJ1-1,CASSLIFFQRAEAFF,TGTGCCAGCAGCTTAATCTTCTTTCAACGGGCTGAAGCTTTCTTT
-,TRBV6-5,-,TRBJ2-7,CASSWASRAGSYEQYF,TGTGCCAGCAGTTGGGCCTCCCGCGCCGGCTCCTACGAGCAGTACTTC
-,TRBV27,-,TRBJ2-7,CASSPSSGTRVLKEYF,TGTGCCAGCAGTCCTTCGTCCGGGACAAGGGTCCTGAAGGAGTACTTC
once,TRBV29-1,-,TRBJ1-2,CSVEGQGKGYTF,TGCAGCGTTGAAGGGCAGGGTAAGGGCTACACCTTC
once,TRBV21-1,-,TRBJ1-5,CASCGRVLYSNQPQHF,TGTGCCAGCTGCGGCAGGGTACTCTATAGCAATCAGCCCCAGCATTTT
-,TRBV29-1,-,TRBJ1-2,CSAETGVGYTF,TGCAGCGCCGAGACCGGGGTCGGCTACACCTTC
few,TRBV14,-,TRBJ1-2,CASSQDILGYGYTF,TGTGCCAGCAGCCAAGACATCCTAGGCTATGGCTACACCTTC
-,TRBV6-6,TRBD1,TRBJ2-2,CASKGQVDTGELFF,TGTGCCAGCAAGGGACAGGTGGACACCGGGGAGCTGTTTTTT
-,TRBV7-6,TRBD1,TRBJ2-3,CASSSWTGGTDTQYF,TGTGCCAGCAGTTCCTGGACAGGGGGCACAGATACGCAGTATTTT
-,TRBV9,-,TRBJ2-2,CASSGQAWGTGELFF,TGTGCCAGCAGCGGACAGGCCTGGGGCACCGGGGAGCTGTTTTTT
-,TRBV7-9,TRBD2,TRBJ2-1,CASSFWVFTRLAGNNEQFF,TGTGCCAGCAGCTTTTGGGTTTTCACGCGACTAGCGGGAAACAATGAGCAGTTCTTC
-,TRBV5-1,TRBD1,TRBJ2-7,CASSGGTGAYEQYF,TGCGCCAGCAGCGGAGGGACAGGAGCCTACGAGCAGTACTTC
-,TRBV27,-,TRBJ2-2,CASGPATNTGELFF,TGTGCCAGCGGCCCGGCGACAAACACCGGGGAGCTGTTTTTT
-,TRBV7-9,-,TRBJ2-1,CASSAVYNEQFF,TGTGCCAGCAGCGCAGTCTACAATGAGCAGTTCTTC
-,TRBV7-8,TRBD2,TRBJ2-2,CASSSGLAGGHNTGELFF,TGTGCCAGCAGCTCAGGACTAGCGGGAGGGCATAACACCGGGGAGCTGTTTTTT
-,TRBV2,-,TRBJ2-5,CASRSTRYQETQYF,TGTGCCAGCAGGTCGACACGGTACCAAGAGACCCAGTACTTC
-,TRBV12-5,TRBD2,TRBJ2-1,CASGLAGGEEQFF,TGTGCTAGTGGTTTGGCGGGAGGAGAAGAGCAGTTCTTC
few,TRBV7-8,-,TRBJ2-7,CASSPSVYEQYF,TGTGCCAGCAGCCCGAGTGTTTACGAGCAGTACTTC
-,TRBV19,TRBD1,TRBJ1-5,CASIPDRGHQPQHF,TGTGCCAGTATCCCGGACAGGGGGCATCAGCCCCAGCATTTT
-,TRBV27,-,TRBJ1-5,CASSWGSNQPQHF,TGTGCCAGCAGTTGGGGCTCCAATCAGCCCCAGCATTTT
-,TRBV5-4,-,TRBJ2-3,CASSDSKGADTQYF,TGTGCCAGCAGCGATTCCAAGGGGGCAGATACGCAGTATTTT
-,TRBV29-1,TRBD1,TRBJ2-5,CSVWVPGQYQETQYF,TGCAGCGTTTGGGTCCCGGGACAGTACCAAGAGACCCAGTACTTC